This TCR beta chain emerged from a study of blood T cell repertoires in COVID-19. Per the study methods: How many nucleated cells were present was estimated from reference gene primer amplification. Only in-frame clones appear in the TCRdb table, and some are missing; sequencing was by immunoSEQ multiplex PCR. V and J calls and clone size are those listed in that table; D and trimming were worked out from the DNA. The data show 93,000 or so clones, approximately 90% seen once. The sequencing sample was made of peripheral blood. This receptor was taken from a woman of 80 years or more in a cohort sampled during active COVID-19.

The CDR3 coding sequence is TGTGCCAGCAGTTCCAGCGGGAGGGAGCAGTTCTTC. Protein sequence: CASSSSGREQFF. The chain carries TRBV12-3 or TRBV12-4 and TRBJ2-1, with 9 bases identical to TRBD2. After removal of 4 bases from V and 10 bases from J, the junction contained 2 bases not matched to a gene. The CDR3 is 12 amino acids.